These 18 T cell receptor beta chains originate from one sample sequenced in a study of identifying expanded T cells in peripheral blood. The repertoire was sequenced with immunoSEQ multiplex PCR; TCRdb's copy has only in-frame clones and lacks some. The sample records 95,000 or so clones, approximately 84% being singletons. Sequenced sample: blood. All receptors come from a person between 18 and 75 years old in good health.

V and J are TRBV18 and TRBJ2-1; 11 bases are a match to TRBD1. The germline V gene has CDR1 KGHSH and CDR2 LQKENI. Trimming at V came to 2 bases and at J to 3 bases, leaving 6 bases not matched to a gene. The CDR3 totals 17 residues. CDR3 DNA sequence: TGTGCCAGCTCACCATCGCCCGGGACAGGGGGCTACAATGAGCAGTTCTTC. Protein sequence: CASSPSPGTGGYNEQFF.

The V and J genes are TRBV15 and TRBJ2-3; a possible D gene is TRBD1 (5 bases). Germline lookup yields CDR1 LNHNV and CDR2 YYDKDF (reference sequence). V gave up 3 bases and J gave up 0 bases, with 19 bases separating them. The CDR3 loop spans 18 amino acids. The CDR3 nucleotides read TGTGCCACCAGCAGGGAAGACAGCCAGGACACCAGCACAGATACGCAGTATTTT. Protein product: CATSREDSQDTSTDTQYF. The whole variable domain, remainder taken from reference TRBV15 and TRBJ2-3, is DAMVIQNPRYQVTQFGKPVTLSCSQTLNHNVMYWYQQKSSQAPKLLFHYYDKDFNNEADTPDNFQSRRPNTSFCFLDIRSPGLGDTAMYLCATSREDSQDTSTDTQYFGPGTRLTVL.

V usage is TRBV5-1 and J usage is TRBJ1-1; TRBD1 matches 7 bases. The germline V gene has CDR1 SGHRS and CDR2 YFSETQ. Trimming removed 5 bases from V and 4 bases from J; junction bases left unmatched: 14. The length of the CDR3 is 16 residues. This CDR3 is CASREEGGGVGTEAFF. The CDR3 coding sequence is TGCGCCAGCAGGGAAGAAGGAGGGGGCGTTGGCACTGAAGCTTTCTTT.

J is TRBJ2-5 and V is TRBV18; the D is unclear. Germline CDR1 KGHSH, CDR2 LQKENI. V shed 1 base and J shed 5 bases, with 11 bases lying between them. The CDR3 totals 14 residues. The CDR3 region has the DNA TGTGCCAGCTCACCACTCTCCAGGATGGAGACCCAGTACTTC. The encoded protein is CASSPLSRMETQYF.

The rearrangement uses TRBV10-3 and TRBJ1-1; D is perhaps TRBD1 (6 bases). Germline lookup yields CDR1 ENHRY and CDR2 SYGVKD. The CDR3 loop spans 12 amino acids. Trimming took 4 bases from V and 3 from J, leaving 6 bases between them. Written as DNA, the CDR3 is TGTGCCATCAGTGGACAGGACACTGAAGCTTTCTTT. Encoded protein: CAISGQDTEAFF.

The chain is built from TRBV5-4 and TRBJ1-2, with TRBD1 identical over 8 bases. Germline V gives CDR1 SGHNT, CDR2 YYREEE (reference sequence). The CDR3 runs 15 residues. Unmatched junction bases numbered 7, after V lost 4 bases and J lost 2 bases. CDR3 residues: CASSSRTGRNYGYTF. The CDR3 DNA follows: TGTGCCAGCAGCAGCAGGACAGGGAGGAACTATGGCTACACCTTC.

The V call is TRBV2, the J call TRBJ1-4; D is uncertain. CDR1 and CDR2 from the germline V gene are SNHLY and FYNNEI. CDR3 length: 15 residues. Trimming took 5 bases from V and 12 from J, leaving 22 bases between them. CDR3 in amino acids: CASSKTRPAFTELFF. In DNA, the CDR3 is TGTGCCAGCAGTAAGACTCGACCGGCATTTACTGAACTGTTTTTT.

This clone was detected only a few times. The chain couples TRBV28 to TRBJ2-6, with D unclear. Germline V CDR1 and CDR2: MDHEN, SYDVKM. The V end was cut by 6 bases, the J end by 3 bases, with 12 bases between. The CDR3 sequence is 15 residues long. CDR3 nucleotide sequence: TGTGCCAGCAGACCAGACCTCCGTGGGGCCAACGTCCTGACTTTC. Protein: CASRPDLRGANVLTF.

The chain has TRBV11-2 and TRBJ1-2, with D perhaps TRBD1 (6 bases). Trimming cost V 0 bases and J 4 bases, with 6 bases left between them. CDR1 and CDR2 from the germline V gene are SGHAT and FQNNGV. The CDR3 is 13 residues long. The CDR3: CASSLEQGYGYTF. CDR3 DNA sequence: TGTGCCAGCAGCTTAGAACAGGGCTATGGCTACACCTTC.

As regards this clone: This sequence is one base from a far larger clone and is likely a read error. Different DNA sequences within this sample yield the same CDR3. The chain employs TRBV7-2 and TRBJ2-5, with D possibly matching TRBD2 (5 bases). The V end lost 5 bases, the J end lost 5 bases, and 6 bases lay between the germline ends. Germline V gene lookup returns CDR1 SGHTA and CDR2 FQGNSA. This CDR3 has 11 residues. CDR3 protein: CASSPGETQYF. The CDR3 region has the DNA TGTGCCAGCAGCCCGGGGGAGACCCAGTACTTC.

The chain uses TRBV9 and TRBJ2-2; 7 nucleotides line up with TRBD2. V lost 4 bases to trimming and J lost 0 bases; unmatched junction nucleotides: 3. The germline gives CDR1 SGDLS, CDR2 YYNGEE. The CDR3 has 15 residues. The CDR3 here is CASSQRDPNTGELFF. CDR3 nucleotide sequence: TGTGCCAGCAGCCAGCGGGACCCGAACACCGGGGAGCTGTTTTTT. The whole variable domain, filled in from reference TRBV9 and TRBJ2-2, reads DSGVTQTPKHLITATGQRVTLRCSPRSGDLSVYWYQQSLDQGLQFLIQYYNGEERAKGNILERFSAQQFPDLHSELNLSSLELGDSALYFCASSQRDPNTGELFFGEGSRLTVL.

The V gene is TRBV5-1, the J gene TRBJ2-5; D unresolved. Germline V lookup: CDR1 SGHRS, CDR2 YFSETQ. The CDR3 has 12 residues. Trimming stripped 1 base from V and 5 bases from J, with 6 bases between. CDR3 sequence: CASSLLGETQYF. The DNA of the CDR3 is TGCGCCAGCAGCTTGTTGGGGGAGACCCAGTACTTC.

This chain joins TRBV12-5 and TRBJ1-2, with a weak D call TRBD1 (5 bases). Trimming removed 2 bases from V and 8 bases from J, with 18 bases in between. Germline assignment: CDR1 LGHNT and CDR2 FRNRAP. CDR3 length: 15 residues. The CDR3 loop reads CASGLIRGVIRGYTF. The CDR3, as DNA: TGTGCTAGTGGTTTGATAAGGGGAGTCATAAGGGGCTACACCTTC.

This chain joins TRBV27 and TRBJ1-3; D unresolved. Germline assignment: CDR1 MNHEY and CDR2 SMNVEV (reference sequence). Trimming removed 6 bases from V and 0 bases from J, with 15 bases in between. The CDR3 extends over 16 amino acids. This CDR3 is CASSLTGRGSGNTIYF. CDR3 DNA sequence: TGTGCCAGCAGCCTAACCGGTAGAGGCTCTGGAAACACCATATATTTT.

The CDR3 loop reads CASSLIQGVLRDRIDGYTF. The CDR3 coding sequence is TGTGCCAGCAGCCTCATTCAAGGAGTTCTAAGGGACCGGATTGATGGCTACACCTTC. This chain links TRBV7-8 with TRBJ1-2; D possibly corresponds to TRBD1 (5 bases). Between the trimmed V and J ends, which lost 5 bases and 6 bases, there was a span of 31 bases. Germline V gene data show CDR1 as SGHVS and CDR2 as FQNEAQ. This CDR3 region has 19 residues. The whole variable domain, filled in from reference TRBV7-8 and TRBJ1-2, reads GAGVSQSPRYKVAKRGQDVALRCDPISGHVSLFWYQQALGQGPEFLTYFQNEAQLDKSGLPSDRFFAERPEGSVSTLKIQRTQQEDSAVYLCASSLIQGVLRDRIDGYTFGSGTRLTVV.

The chain has TRBV2 and TRBJ2-3; D not certain. Germline V gene sequence: CDR1 SNHLY, CDR2 FYNNEI. CDR3 length: 13 residues. Trimming pared 7 bases from V and 0 bases from J, leaving 8 bases between. CDR3 amino acids: CASKPWSTDTQYF. For the CDR3, the DNA is TGTGCCAGCAAACCCTGGAGCACAGATACGCAGTATTTT.

This chain links TRBV29-1 with TRBJ1-1; D not resolved. CDR1 is SQVTM and CDR2 is ANQGSEA in the germline V gene. This CDR3 has 12 amino acids. V was cut by 3 bases and J by 0 bases, with 5 bases left in between. This CDR3 is CSVDRVNTEAFF. The CDR3, as DNA: TGCAGCGTTGACAGAGTGAACACTGAAGCTTTCTTT.

The chain uses TRBV7-9 and TRBJ1-3; D is unresolved. The CDR3 has 12 amino acids. V was trimmed by 10 bases and J by 4 bases, leaving 11 bases between them. The germline V gene has CDR1 SEHNR and CDR2 FQNEAQ (reference sequence). The CDR3 sequence: CATREYGNTIYF. The CDR3 nucleotides are TGTGCCACCCGAGAGTACGGAAACACCATATATTTT. Complete variable domain (other parts from reference TRBV7-9 and TRBJ1-3): DTGVSQNPRHKITKRGQNVTFRCDPISEHNRLYWYRQTLGQGPEFLTYFQNEAQLEKSRLLSDRFSAERPKGSFSTLEIQRTEQGDSAMYLCATREYGNTIYFGEGSWLTVV.